In this sample, the clone carrying this T cell receptor beta chain turned up once. Participants were aged about 18 to 90 years, lived in over 20 US areas, and enrolled virtually. Cohort assignment relied on participant-reported clinical history. The data were obtained in a study of blood T cell repertoires in COVID-19. Whole-study context: The United States, Italy and Spain supplied acute and convalescent COVID-19 samples.

Original methodology: Reference gene primer amplification gave nucleated cell count estimates. Profiling relied on immunoSEQ multiplex PCR, and the TCRdb table lists in-frame clones only, not all of them. That table furnishes V, J and clone size, whereas the DNA furnished D and trimming. Among some 180,000 clones listed, 80% were seen once. V was pared by 3 bases and J by 6 bases, with 3 bases between. CDR1 and CDR2 (germline): SGDLS, YYNGEE. The CDR3 contains 11 residues. The sequence was obtained from a man in his 60s who had been exposed to COVID-19. Input material: PBMCs or T cells enriched from blood (not recorded which). The chain recombines TRBV9 with TRBJ2-2; D gene ambiguous. The CDR3 bases are TGTGCCAGCAGCGAGCCCGGGGAGCTGTTTTTT. Residues: CASSEPGELFF.